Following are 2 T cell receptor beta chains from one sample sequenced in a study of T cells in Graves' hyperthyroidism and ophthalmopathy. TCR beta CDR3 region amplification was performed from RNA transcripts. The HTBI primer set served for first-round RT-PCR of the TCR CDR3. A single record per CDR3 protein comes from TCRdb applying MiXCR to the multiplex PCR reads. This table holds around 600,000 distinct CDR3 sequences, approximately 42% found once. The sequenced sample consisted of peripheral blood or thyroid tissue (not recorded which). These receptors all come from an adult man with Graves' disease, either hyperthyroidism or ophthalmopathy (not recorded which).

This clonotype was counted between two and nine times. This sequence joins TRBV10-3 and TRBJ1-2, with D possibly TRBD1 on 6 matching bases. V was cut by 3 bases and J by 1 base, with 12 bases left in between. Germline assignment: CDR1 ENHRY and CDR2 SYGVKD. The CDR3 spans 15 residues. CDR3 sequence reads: CAISDTGTNNYGYTF. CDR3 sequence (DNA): TGTGCCATCAGTGATACCGGGACAAATAACTATGGCTACACCTTC.

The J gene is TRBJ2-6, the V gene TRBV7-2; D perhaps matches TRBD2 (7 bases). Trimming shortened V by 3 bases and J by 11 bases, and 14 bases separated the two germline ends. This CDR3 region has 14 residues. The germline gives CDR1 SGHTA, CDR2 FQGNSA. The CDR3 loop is CASSFYRGGDVLTF. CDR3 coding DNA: TGTGCCAGCAGCTTTTATCGCGGGGGCGACGTCCTGACTTTC.